These T cell receptor beta chains were read from a single sample in a study of read filtering for tumor transcriptome and immune sequencing. TCRdb recomputed calls from the reads with MiXCR, one row per CDR3 protein. Among around 130,000 distinct CDR3 sequences listed, roughly 13% were seen once. Sequencing was performed on a population of CD138-negative cells sorted from bone marrow. The receptor set was obtained from a donor at least 40 years old with multiple myeloma. Both conserved end residues are part of each CDR3. The D gene is left open where the match is weak. Part of the rows lack a size; the others show once, few, many or a class for expanded clones.

V	D	size	J	CDR3	DNA
TRBV5-1	TRBD1	many	TRBJ1-1	CASSSGDRDTEAFF	TGCGCCAGCAGCTCGGGGGACAGGGATACTGAAGCTTTCTTT
TRBV20-1	-	many	TRBJ1-1	CSASHPRYTEAFF	TGCAGTGCTAGTCACCCGCGGTACACTGAAGCTTTCTTT
TRBV19	-	-	TRBJ1-1	CASGISGLMNTEAFF	TGTGCCAGTGGGATTAGCGGCCTGATGAACACTGAAGCTTTCTTT
TRBV7-8	TRBD2	many	TRBJ2-1	CASSLAGGPFGGEQFF	TGTGCCAGCAGCTTGGCGGGAGGGCCTTTTGGTGGTGAGCAGTTCTTC
TRBV4-2	-	-	TRBJ1-5	CASSQEMDQPQHF	TGTGCCAGCAGCCAAGAGATGGATCAGCCCCAGCATTTT
TRBV29-1	-	many	TRBJ2-5	CSGQHGTQYF	TGCAGCGGGCAGCATGGAACCCAGTACTTC
TRBV11-3	TRBD2	-	TRBJ2-1	CASSLGPKPGLAGAREQFF	TGTGCCAGCAGCTTAGGCCCGAAACCGGGACTAGCGGGAGCACGGGAGCAGTTCTTC
TRBV7-9	TRBD2	once	TRBJ2-1	CASSLELAGGAYNEQFF	TGTGCCAGCAGCTTAGAACTAGCGGGAGGTGCCTACAATGAGCAGTTCTTC
TRBV10-3	-	many	TRBJ2-5	CAISEFQETQYF	TGTGCCATCAGTGAATTCCAAGAGACCCAGTACTTC
TRBV10-3	-	many	TRBJ2-7	CATKPGAGPYEQYF	TGTGCCACAAAACCCGGTGCAGGTCCCTACGAGCAGTACTTC
TRBV11-2	-	many	TRBJ2-3	CASSGFIDTQYF	TGTGCCAGCAGCGGATTCATAGATACGCAGTATTTT
TRBV27	-	-	TRBJ2-2	CASRILGVQNTGELFF	TGTGCCAGCAGAATCCTAGGAGTGCAGAACACCGGGGAGCTGTTTTTT
TRBV5-1	TRBD2	many	TRBJ2-1	CASSLSLAGGPYNEQFF	TGCGCCAGCAGCTTGAGTCTAGCGGGAGGGCCCTACAATGAGCAGTTCTTC
TRBV7-2	TRBD1	many	TRBJ2-1	CASSIRQGQLYNEQFF	TGTGCCAGCAGCATCCGACAGGGGCAGCTCTACAATGAGCAGTTCTTC
TRBV29-1	TRBD1	many	TRBJ1-4	CSVASGGGEKLFF	TGCAGCGTCGCATCAGGGGGAGGTGAAAAACTGTTTTTT